This TCR beta chain was observed in a study of blood T cell repertoires in COVID-19. CDR1 is LNHDA and CDR2 is SQIVND in the germline V gene (reference sequence). The CDR3 is 15 amino acids. V dropped 6 bases and J dropped 1; count of bases not matched to a gene: 4. Here immunoSEQ multiplex PCR was the method, and the copy in TCRdb shows in-frame clones only, minus some. Of a few hundred thousand clones listed, 70% to 90% were seen once; the top ten hold 10%. Sequencing used peripheral blood. The receptor comes from a woman older than 75 with acute or convalescent COVID-19. The chain employs TRBV19 and TRBJ2-3, with 10 bases that match TRBD2. CDR3 protein: CASRSLAGGTDTQYF. The CDR3 DNA sequence: TGTGCCAGTAGGTCTCTAGCGGGGGGCACAGATACGCAGTATTTT.